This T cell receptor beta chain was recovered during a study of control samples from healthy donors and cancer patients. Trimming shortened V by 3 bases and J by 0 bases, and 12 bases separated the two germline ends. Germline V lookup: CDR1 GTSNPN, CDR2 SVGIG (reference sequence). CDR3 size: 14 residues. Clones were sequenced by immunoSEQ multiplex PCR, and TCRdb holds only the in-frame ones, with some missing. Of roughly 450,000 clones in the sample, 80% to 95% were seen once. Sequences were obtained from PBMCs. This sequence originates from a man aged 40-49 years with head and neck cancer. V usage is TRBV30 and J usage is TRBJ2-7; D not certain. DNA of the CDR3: TGTGCCTGGAGGGCTCTCGGCAACTCCTACGAGCAGTACTTC. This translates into CAWRALGNSYEQYF.